What follows are 6 T cell receptor beta chains derived from one specimen sequenced in a study of blood T cell repertoires in COVID-19. The table came from immunoSEQ multiplex PCR; TCRdb's copy has only in-frame clones and leaves some out. The sample contains about 140,000 clones, 80% to 90% of which appear only once. The sample consisted of peripheral blood. Receptors originate from a woman aged 60-75 years with active COVID-19.

The V call is TRBV30, the J call TRBJ1-3; no clear D gene. In germline, CDR1 is GTSNPN, CDR2 SVGIG (reference sequence). V lost 4 bases and J 0 bases, leaving 10 bases between the germline ends. The CDR3 is made up of 14 amino acids. The CDR3 DNA follows: TGTGCCTGGACCCGGCGGGGCTCTGGAAACACCATATATTTT. Encoded protein: CAWTRRGSGNTIYF.

Remarks on this clone: One junction end disagrees with the germline gene, perhaps due to a read error. The CDR3 loop is CASSPQQGVKTEAFF. DNA of the CDR3: TGTGCCAGCAGCCCCCAACAGGGAGTGAAGACTGAAGCTTTCTTT. The genes are TRBV11-2 and TRBJ1-1; possible D gene TRBD1, 6 bases. CDR1 and CDR2 from the germline V gene are SGHAT and FQNNGV. This CDR3 contains 15 residues. Combining the CDR3 with reference TRBV11-2 and TRBJ1-1 gives the whole variable domain EAGVAQSPRYKIIEKRQSVAFWCNPISGHATLYWYQQILGQGPKLLIQFQNNGVVDDSQLPKDRFSAERLKGVDSTLKIQPAKLEDSAVYLCASSPQQGVKTEAFFGQGTRLTVV.

CDR3 protein: CASSSQPQGFTSHEQYF. For the CDR3, the DNA is TGTGCCAGCAGTTCGCAGCCACAGGGTTTTACATCCCACGAGCAGTACTTC. The chain recombines TRBV27 with TRBJ2-7, with a possible D match to TRBD1 (6 bases). V lost 4 bases to trimming and J lost 5 bases, with 24 bases between them. CDR1 and CDR2 from the germline V gene are MNHEY and SMNVEV (reference sequence). The CDR3 is 17 residues long.

This clone came up once. V gene TRBV6-5 combines with J gene TRBJ2-7; 7 bases are a match to TRBD1. The CDR3 consists of 14 residues. V trimming: 2 bases; J trimming: 4 bases; junction bases outside the gene matches: 5. The germline V gene has CDR1 MNHEY and CDR2 SVGAGI. The DNA for the CDR3 is TGTGCCAGCAGTTACCAAAGACAGGGTTACGAGCAGTACTTC. Protein sequence: CASSYQRQGYEQYF.

This clone showed up just a few times. The V call is TRBV5-3, the J call TRBJ1-1, with D possibly matching TRBD1 (5 bases). TRBV5-3 is an ORF; its function is uncertain. CDR3 size: 12 residues. V dropped 8 bases and J dropped 1 base, with 9 bases sitting between them. As DNA, the CDR3 is TGTGCCAGGGAGGGGCGGAACACTGAAGCTTTCTTT. Its translation is CAREGRNTEAFF.

V and J are TRBV19 and TRBJ2-2; D perhaps matches TRBD2 (7 bases). Germline-derived CDR1 and CDR2 are LNHDA and SQIVND (reference sequence). Trimming took off 6 bases at V and 6 bases at J, with 17 bases between the two ends. The CDR3 totals 15 residues. CDR3 residues: CASSAGALSPGELFF. The DNA of the CDR3 is TGTGCCAGTAGCGCGGGGGCGCTTTCCCCCGGGGAGCTGTTTTTT.